These 23 T cell receptor beta chains came from one sample sequenced in a study of T cells in Graves' hyperthyroidism and ophthalmopathy. Amplified regions were TCR beta CDR3 sequences from RNA transcripts. Primed by the HTBI set, a first-round RT-PCR was run on the TCR CDR3. TCRdb ran MiXCR on the multiplex PCR reads and lists one entry per CDR3 protein. Of 250,000 or so distinct CDR3 sequences listed, about 15% were seen once; the top ten hold 30% to 35%. The material sequenced was blood. These receptors were taken from a woman aged 50 to 60 with Graves' hyperthyroidism that later progressed to Graves' ophthalmopathy.

This clonotype appeared many times. The rearrangement links TRBV4-1 to TRBJ1-1; maybe TRBD1 (5 bases). Germline CDR1 is MGHRA and CDR2 is YSYEKL. This CDR3 has 14 residues. Trimming took 4 bases from V and 11 from J, leaving 20 bases between them. The CDR3 nucleotides read TGCGCCAGCAGCCCTATGACTGGGACTCTCAAGGCTTTCTTT. Translating gives CASSPMTGTLKAFF.

The chain carries TRBV5-1 and TRBJ1-1; the D is unclear. Per the germline V gene, CDR1 is SGHRS and CDR2 is YFSETQ. V lost 0 bases and J 8 bases, leaving 11 bases between the germline ends. The CDR3 consists of 13 residues. CDR3 sequence: CASSLVGSAEAFF. In nucleotides, the CDR3 is TGCGCCAGCAGCTTGGTGGGGTCGGCCGAAGCTTTCTTT.

This clonotype was found many times. The CDR3 spells CATIQQVSNEQFF. The DNA for the CDR3 is TGTGCCACCATTCAGCAAGTTTCCAATGAGCAGTTCTTC. The rearrangement links TRBV15 to TRBJ2-1; D gene unclear. This CDR3 comprises 13 residues. The V and J ends lost 7 bases and 6 bases respectively, with 13 bases between them. Germline V gives CDR1 LNHNV, CDR2 YYDKDF (reference sequence).

This clonotype was recorded many times. The chain recombines TRBV11-2 with TRBJ2-1; D is unresolved. The CDR3 consists of 12 residues. The germline V gene has CDR1 SGHAT and CDR2 FQNNGV. V lost 5 bases, J lost 7 bases, and 9 bases lay in between. The CDR3, as DNA: TGTGCCAGCAGCCCAGGAGCGAATGAGCAGTTCTTC. It specifies CASSPGANEQFF.

This clonotype came up many times. The rearrangement uses TRBV5-1 and TRBJ1-1; 8 nucleotides agree with TRBD1. From germline, CDR1 is SGHRS and CDR2 YFSETQ. The J segment lost 0 bases and the V segment lost 0 bases, leaving 7 bases of the junction unmatched. The length of the CDR3 is 17 residues. CDR3 DNA sequence: TGCGCCAGCAGCTTGGAAATCGGGACAGGTATGAACACTGAAGCTTTCTTT. Translation gives CASSLEIGTGMNTEAFF.

This clonotype was counted at least ten times. The chain uses TRBV20-1 and TRBJ2-7; D is uncertain. CDR1 and CDR2 from the germline V gene are DFQATT and SNEGSKA (reference sequence). The CDR3 sequence is 12 residues long. The V and J ends lost 3 bases and 4 bases respectively, with 10 bases between them. DNA of the CDR3: TGCAGTGCTAGTCAGGCCTTTTACGAGCAGTACTTC. This encodes CSASQAFYEQYF.

This clonotype was counted many times. The rearrangement uses TRBV30 and TRBJ2-7; 10 bases align to TRBD1. With 0 bases clipped from V and 3 bases from J, the junction kept 2 bases outside the gene matches. The germline CDR1 and CDR2 sequences are GTSNPN and SVGIG (reference sequence). This CDR3 has 14 amino acids. The CDR3 spells CAWSVGQGGYEQYF. Written as DNA, the CDR3 is TGTGCCTGGAGTGTAGGACAGGGGGGCTACGAGCAGTACTTC.

Many counts were recorded for this clonotype. The CDR3 is CASSLLLDPPHTGELFF. CDR3 bases: TGCGCCAGCAGCCTCCTACTAGACCCACCTCACACCGGGGAGCTGTTTTTT. The chain is built from TRBV10-2 and TRBJ2-2, with TRBD2 as a possible D gene (5 bases). CDR3 length equals 17 residues. The V gene lost 6 bases and the J gene lost 3 bases, with 20 bases spanning the gap. The germline CDR1 and CDR2 sequences are WSHSY and SAAADI.

This clonotype showed up many times. The chain employs TRBV28 and TRBJ2-7; 10 bases are a match to TRBD1. CDR3 size: 16 residues. The V segment lost 2 bases and the J segment 3 bases; nucleotides outside the gene matches: 7. Germline V gene sequence: CDR1 MDHEN, CDR2 SYDVKM. CDR3 nucleotides: TGTGCCAGCAGTTTACGGGGACAGGGGAGAGGCTACGAGCAGTACTTC. Its translation is CASSLRGQGRGYEQYF.

This sequence joins TRBV28 and TRBJ1-2, with 11 nucleotides matching TRBD1. Germline CDR1 and CDR2: MDHEN and SYDVKM. V gave up 4 bases and J gave up 7 bases; unmatched junction bases: 5. The CDR3 contains 14 residues. Here the CDR3 reads CASSSWTGGVGYTF. CDR3 bases: TGTGCCAGCAGTTCCTGGACAGGGGGCGTTGGCTACACCTTC.

This clonotype was observed once. The rearrangement links TRBV28 to TRBJ2-7, with TRBD2 matching 13 bases. V dropped 3 bases and J dropped 2; count of bases not matched to a gene: 4. The germline V gene has CDR1 MDHEN and CDR2 SYDVKM. The CDR3 is 16 residues long. The chain's CDR3 is CASSFPGTSGAYEQYF. The CDR3 nucleotides are TGTGCCAGCAGTTTCCCCGGGACTAGCGGGGCCTACGAGCAGTACTTC.

A remark on this clonotype: Just one base apart from a much larger clone, this may be a read error. The genes are TRBV18 and TRBJ2-5, with D possibly TRBD2 on 7 matching bases. The end of the DNA is better explained by TRBJ2-1, so the J call may be wrong. The CDR3 covers 15 residues. CDR1 is KGHSH, CDR2 LQKENI, per germline. CDR3 DNA: TGTGCCAGCTCAAAACAGGGTGCGGGAGAGGAGACCCAGTTCTTC. Residues: CASSKQGAGEETQFF.

A remark on this clonotype: It may be a read error: a sequence one base away is much more abundant. J is TRBJ2-1 and V is TRBV18, with TRBD1 identical over 9 bases. Looked up from germline, CDR1 is KGHSH and CDR2 is LQKENI. The V gene end was trimmed by 9 bases and the J gene end by 3 bases; junction bases not matched to a gene: 12. The CDR3 length is 16 residues. This CDR3 is CARSASGTGFYNEQFF. The CDR3 DNA sequence: TGTGCCAGATCCGCGTCCGGGACAGGGTTCTACAATGAGCAGTTCTTC.

V is TRBV6-2 or TRBV6-3 and J is TRBJ2-3; D tentatively fits TRBD1 or TRBD2 (5 bases each). The CDR3 sequence is 15 residues long. Trimming pared 8 bases from V and 7 bases from J, leaving 22 bases between. The germline V gene encodes CDR1 MNHEY and CDR2 SVGEGT. The CDR3 reads CASGGRTDIGYTQYF. In DNA form, the CDR3 reads TGTGCCAGCGGGGGACGCACAGATATCGGGTATACGCAGTATTTT.

This clonotype has a handful of counts. The chain joins TRBV18 to TRBJ1-2; 8 positions agree with TRBD1. V lost 2 bases, J lost 4 bases, and 9 bases stayed unmatched. The V gene's germline CDR1 is KGHSH and CDR2 LQKENI. The CDR3 length is 16 residues. The CDR3 region has the DNA TGTGCCAGCTCACCAGATGGACAGGGTGATCCCTATGGCTACACCTTC. It yields the protein CASSPDGQGDPYGYTF.

This clonotype has a count of ten or more. The chain has TRBV7-8 and TRBJ1-1; D not certain. CDR3 length equals 13 residues. CDR1 and CDR2 from the germline V gene are SGHVS and FQNEAQ. The V and J ends lost 1 base and 3 bases respectively, with 6 bases between them. CDR3 in DNA: TGTGCCAGCAGCTTAGAGCCATACACTGAAGCTTTCTTT. Amino acid sequence: CASSLEPYTEAFF.

This clonotype has at least ten counts. This rearrangement joins TRBV27 to TRBJ2-3; 10 positions match TRBD1. After removal of 5 bases from V and 1 base from J, the junction contained 6 bases not matched to a gene. CDR1 MNHEY and CDR2 SMNVEV come from the germline V gene (reference sequence). This CDR3 region has 16 residues. The DNA for the CDR3 is TGTGCCAGCAGTGCTCCCGGGACAGGGGGCACAGATACGCAGTATTTT. It codes for CASSAPGTGGTDTQYF.

This clonotype occurred many times. The rearrangement uses TRBV5-1 and TRBJ2-3, with 9 nucleotides matching TRBD2. Germline CDR1 and CDR2: SGHRS and YFSETQ. CDR3 length: 18 amino acids. With 0 bases clipped from V and 0 bases from J, the junction kept 8 bases outside the gene matches. The CDR3 nucleotides read TGCGCCAGCAGCTTGGCCGCCCTTAGCGGGAGAAGCACAGATACGCAGTATTTT. It yields the protein CASSLAALSGRSTDTQYF. Filled out from reference TRBV5-1 and TRBJ2-3, the complete variable domain reads KAGVTQTPRYLIKTRGQQVTLSCSPISGHRSVSWYQQTPGQGLQFLFEYFSETQRNKGNFPGRFSGRQFSNSRSEMNVSTLELGDSALYLCASSLAALSGRSTDTQYFGPGTRLTVL.

This clonotype was counted at least ten times. V and J are TRBV6-1 and TRBJ2-4; D is ambiguous. Trimming removed 6 bases from V and 7 bases from J, with 13 bases in between. CDR3 length: 13 residues. In germline, CDR1 is MNHNS, CDR2 SASEGT. This CDR3 is CASSLSLNNIQYF. Here the CDR3 DNA reads TGTGCCAGCAGCCTATCATTGAATAACATTCAGTACTTC.

This clonotype was found many times. The genes are TRBV27 and TRBJ2-1, with no clear D. Trimming pared 3 bases from V and 5 bases from J, leaving 20 bases between. The CDR3 extends over 17 amino acids. Per the germline V gene, CDR1 is MNHEY and CDR2 is SMNVEV (reference sequence). CDR3 residues: CASSFPPVVAAHNEQFF. CDR3 DNA sequence: TGTGCCAGCAGTTTTCCCCCTGTAGTAGCCGCCCACAATGAGCAGTTCTTC.

This clonotype was observed many times. The chain is built from TRBV25-1 and TRBJ1-2; TRBD1 might be the D (5 bases). The CDR3 is 16 residues long. The V end lost 1 base, the J end lost 2 bases, and 14 bases lay between the germline ends. Per the germline V gene, CDR1 is MGHDK and CDR2 is SYGVNS. This CDR3 reads CASSELVQGGNYGYTF. Here the CDR3 DNA reads TGTGCCAGCAGTGAATTAGTCCAGGGTGGCAACTATGGCTACACCTTC.

This clonotype was seen many times. V and J are TRBV7-3 and TRBJ2-3; 10 nucleotides line up with TRBD2. Germline CDR1 SGHTA, CDR2 FQGTGA. With V trimmed by 0 bases and J by 1 base, 7 bases remained unmatched. The CDR3 totals 18 residues. For the CDR3, the DNA is TGTGCCAGCAGCTTAACGTTGCTAGCGGGAGTGGGCACAGATACGCAGTATTTT. Protein product: CASSLTLLAGVGTDTQYF.

In its sample, this clonotype was seen many times. This rearrangement joins TRBV10-3 to TRBJ2-2; TRBD2 is a possible D gene (6 bases). Germline-derived CDR1 and CDR2 are ENHRY and SYGVKD. V was shortened by 3 bases and J by 5 bases, with 13 bases between the two germline ends. The CDR3 contains 15 residues. CDR3 DNA: TGTGCCATCAGTGATCCTAGCGTGGGAACCGGGGAGCTGTTTTTT. It translates to CAISDPSVGTGELFF.